The 30 T cell receptor beta chains listed next were all sequenced from one sample in a study of vaccination and CD4 T cells after COVID-19. The Oncomine TCR Beta short-read assay was applied to DNA of cultured CD4+ T cells. TCRdb fed the PCR reads into MiXCR, producing one record per CDR3 protein. The sample holds roughly 14,000 distinct CDR3 sequences; about 48% are singletons and the top ten take about 14%. Treatment indicated: approximately 9-day PBMC culture with coronavirus spike peptide pools or control peptides (ViraFEST assay). For these TCRs, the target antigens are not known. Input material: CD4+ T cells from blood, cultured in vitro. These receptors came from a human donor who had recovered from COVID-19.

V is TRBV7-8 and J is TRBJ1-2; TRBD1 aligns across 8 bases. V shed 5 bases and J 1 base; nucleotides not matched to a gene: 6. CDR3 length: 15 amino acids. Germline V lookup: CDR1 SGHVS, CDR2 FQNEAQ. DNA for the CDR3: TGTGCCAGCAGCCCCGGGGACAGGCATAACTATGGCTACACCTTC. Protein: CASSPGDRHNYGYTF.

This clonotype was seen only a few times. The chain is built from TRBV7-2 and TRBJ2-7; D possibly corresponds to TRBD1 (6 bases). There are 15 residues in the CDR3. The ends were cut back, 1 base at V and 2 bases at J, with 12 bases in the middle. Germline V CDR1 and CDR2: SGHTA, FQGNSA. For the CDR3, the DNA is TGTGCCAGCAGCTTAGGTCAGGGGTGGGCCTACGAGCAGTACTTC. This sequence encodes CASSLGQGWAYEQYF.

Only a few counts were recorded for this clonotype. The DNA of the CDR3 is TGTGCCAGCAGCGTGGGTGCCTATGGCTACACCTTC. Protein: CASSVGAYGYTF. The gene calls are TRBV7-2 and TRBJ1-2; D unclear. CDR1 and CDR2 (germline): SGHTA, FQGNSA. This CDR3 region has 12 residues. V was clipped by 5 bases and J by 4 bases, with 8 bases between them. The full variable domain, in which reference TRBV7-2 and TRBJ1-2 provide the parts outside the CDR3, is GAGVSQSPSNKVTEKGKDVELRCDPISGHTALYWYRQSLGQGLEFLIYFQGNSAPDKSGLPSDRFSAERTGGSVSTLTIQRTQQEDSAVYLCASSVGAYGYTFGSGTRLTVV.

The chain employs TRBV6-2 or TRBV6-3 and TRBJ2-1, with D uncertain. There are 13 residues in the CDR3. The V end lost 5 bases, the J end lost 6 bases, and 11 bases lay between the germline ends. Germline assignment: CDR1 MNHEY and CDR2 SVGEGT. The CDR3 bases are TGTGCCAGCAGTCAGAAGATCCGCAATGAGCAGTTCTTC. Translated, it gives CASSQKIRNEQFF.

The rearrangement links TRBV28 to TRBJ1-1; perhaps TRBD1 as D (6 bases). The germline V and J ends were trimmed by 1 base and 2 bases, with 17 bases remaining between them. This CDR3 contains 17 residues. CDR1 and CDR2 from the germline V gene are MDHEN and SYDVKM. CDR3 DNA: TGTGCCAGCAGTTTATTTCCCTACATGACAGGAAACACTGAAGCTTTCTTT. This codes for CASSLFPYMTGNTEAFF.

The rearrangement joins TRBV24-1 to TRBJ2-1, with D possibly TRBD1 on 5 matching bases. V was cut by 5 bases and J by 5 bases, with 12 bases left in between. This CDR3 is built from 14 residues. Germline V gene lookup returns CDR1 KGHDR and CDR2 SFDVKD. The CDR3 region has the DNA TGTGCCACCAGTGCCTTGGGGCTAGACAATGAGCAGTTCTTC. It encodes CATSALGLDNEQFF.

V usage is TRBV5-1 and J usage is TRBJ1-3; D unclear. V was cut by 4 bases and J by 4 bases, with 15 bases left in between. Per germline, CDR1 SGHRS and CDR2 YFSETQ. CDR3 length: 15 residues. CDR3 in amino acids: CASSKRTGWGNTIYF. CDR3 sequence (DNA): TGCGCCAGCAGCAAGCGGACGGGCTGGGGAAACACCATATATTTT.

By share of the sample, this clonotype is large. The V call is TRBV7-6, the J call TRBJ1-1; 7 bases align to TRBD1. Germline assignment: CDR1 SGHVS and CDR2 FNYEAQ. Trimming removed 5 bases from V and 5 bases from J; junction bases left unmatched: 11. The CDR3 consists of 15 residues. CDR3 amino acids: CASSPMSRGLTEAFF. The CDR3 bases are TGTGCCAGCAGCCCTATGAGTAGGGGGCTGACTGAAGCTTTCTTT.

The chain recombines TRBV20-1 with TRBJ2-1; D call uncertain. Germline assignment: CDR1 DFQATT and CDR2 SNEGSKA (reference sequence). V lost 2 bases to trimming and J lost 3 bases, with 11 bases between them. The CDR3 totals 14 residues. Written as DNA, the CDR3 is TGCAGTGCTAGACCTCTAAGCAGCTACAATGAGCAGTTCTTC. As protein: CSARPLSSYNEQFF.

This chain links TRBV7-2 with TRBJ1-3, with TRBD1 as a possible D gene (5 bases). V gave up 5 bases and J gave up 9 bases, with 20 bases separating them. The CDR3 has 15 residues. Germline V lookup: CDR1 SGHTA, CDR2 FQGNSA. The CDR3 DNA follows: TGTGCCAGCAGCCCGGGGACCGCCGGTAGTGGCACCATATATTTT. Translated: CASSPGTAGSGTIYF.

The V gene is TRBV27, the J gene TRBJ2-7, with D possibly TRBD1 on 5 matching bases. The CDR3 spans 13 residues. The ends were cut back, 6 bases at V and 0 bases at J, with 9 bases in the middle. CDR1 and CDR2 from the germline V gene are MNHEY and SMNVEV (reference sequence). The CDR3 here is CASRRGHSYEQYF. Here the CDR3 DNA reads TGTGCCAGCAGGCGCGGACACTCCTACGAGCAGTACTTC.

The table lists this clonotype with a count of one. The chain joins TRBV7-2 to TRBJ2-2; D gene ambiguous. Germline loops: CDR1 SGHTA, CDR2 FQGNSA. Trimming removed 7 bases from V and 4 bases from J, with 13 bases in between. The CDR3 has 14 residues. This CDR3 is CASTPGISTGELFF. The CDR3 coding sequence is TGTGCCAGCACCCCTGGAATAAGCACCGGGGAGCTGTTTTTT.

This sequence joins TRBV7-2 and TRBJ2-7; TRBD1 aligns across 9 bases. The V gene's germline CDR1 is SGHTA and CDR2 FQGNSA. The ends lost 5 bases at V and 4 bases at J; junction bases unmatched: 9. This CDR3 comprises 15 residues. DNA for the CDR3: TGTGCCAGCAGCGCCCGATCCGGGACAGGGTACGAGCAGTACTTC. Its protein product is CASSARSGTGYEQYF. Variable domain in full (rest from reference TRBV7-2 and TRBJ2-7): GAGVSQSPSNKVTEKGKDVELRCDPISGHTALYWYRQSLGQGLEFLIYFQGNSAPDKSGLPSDRFSAERTGGSVSTLTIQRTQQEDSAVYLCASSARSGTGYEQYFGPGTRLTVT.

V usage is TRBV25-1 and J usage is TRBJ1-2; no definite D call. Trimming took off 1 base at V and 10 bases at J, with 10 bases between the two ends. This CDR3 region has 12 residues. Germline values: CDR1 MGHDK, CDR2 SYGVNS. The CDR3 coding sequence is TGTGCCAGCAGTGAATTCGGTGGTTCCTACACCTTC. It translates to CASSEFGGSYTF.

In this sample, this clonotype turned up once. The J gene is TRBJ2-1, the V gene TRBV7-2; 7 nucleotides line up with TRBD1. Trimming removed 3 bases from V and 5 bases from J; junction bases left unmatched: 1. This CDR3 has 13 amino acids. Germline CDR1 SGHTA, CDR2 FQGNSA. CDR3 loop: CASSLGQNNEQFF. The CDR3 DNA follows: TGTGCCAGCAGCTTGGGACAGAACAATGAGCAGTTCTTC.

This clonotype was observed a handful of times. The chain recombines TRBV7-3 with TRBJ2-3; 8 bases line up with TRBD2. V was pared by 5 bases and J by 0 bases, with 4 bases of the junction left unmatched. The CDR3 consists of 15 residues. Looked up from germline, CDR1 is SGHTA and CDR2 is FQGTGA. CDR3 sequence reads: CASSPGGVSTDTQYF. The CDR3 nucleotides are TGTGCCAGCAGCCCGGGGGGGGTGAGCACAGATACGCAGTATTTT.

The chain recombines TRBV7-2 with TRBJ2-3; tentatively, D is TRBD1 or TRBD2 (5 bases each). Germline V gives CDR1 SGHTA, CDR2 FQGNSA. Trimming stripped 1 base from V and 9 bases from J, with 8 bases between. This CDR3 comprises 12 residues. CDR3 coding DNA: TGTGCCAGCAGCTTAGGGGACGCGACGCAGTATTTT. Protein: CASSLGDATQYF.

This chain uses TRBV24-1 with TRBJ2-1; 7 positions agree with TRBD1. CDR1 and CDR2 from the germline V gene are KGHDR and SFDVKD. The CDR3 extends over 15 amino acids. After removal of 4 bases from V and 3 bases from J, the junction contained 5 bases not matched to a gene. The CDR3 protein is CATSDPGQSYNEQFF. CDR3 nucleotides: TGTGCCACCAGTGACCCGGGACAGAGCTACAATGAGCAGTTCTTC.

On this clonotype itself: Sequence at one end of the junction differs from germline and may be a read error. The rearrangement uses TRBV27 and TRBJ2-5; TRBD2 agrees at 7 bases. The CDR3 has 15 amino acids. In germline, CDR1 is MNHEY, CDR2 SMNVEV (reference sequence). The CDR3 reads CASSSSRLAKEAQYF. CDR3 nucleotides: TGTGCCAGCAGTTCGAGCAGACTAGCTAAAGAGGCCCAGTACTTC.

The gene calls are TRBV28 and TRBJ1-1, with unresolved D. Germline CDR1 MDHEN, CDR2 SYDVKM. This CDR3 comprises 12 residues. The germline V and J ends were trimmed by 2 bases and 7 bases, with 8 bases remaining between them. Here the CDR3 reads CASSLRVGEAFF. The CDR3 DNA follows: TGTGCCAGCAGTTTACGGGTGGGTGAAGCTTTCTTT.

The CDR3 region has the DNA TGTGCCAGCAGCTCGGCCGGGACAGGGATTTCTGGGGCCAACGTCCTGACTTTC. This encodes CASSSAGTGISGANVLTF. V gene TRBV7-9 combines with J gene TRBJ2-6; 9 nucleotides align to TRBD1. V shed 4 bases and J 1 base; nucleotides not matched to a gene: 8. CDR1 is SEHNR and CDR2 is FQNEAQ in the germline V gene (reference sequence). The CDR3 is 18 amino acids.

The rearrangement joins TRBV6-2 or TRBV6-3 to TRBJ1-1, with unresolved D. The CDR3 has 15 amino acids. Deletions cut 0 bases from V and 8 bases from J, with 16 bases between. Germline V lookup: CDR1 MNHEY, CDR2 SVGEGT. The CDR3 DNA reads TGTGCCAGCAGTTACTCGAAGCCAAAGGCCATAGAAGCTTTCTTT. It encodes CASSYSKPKAIEAFF.

This clonotype has a handful of counts. The rearrangement links TRBV27 to TRBJ2-5, with D possibly called TRBD1 or TRBD2 (5 bases each). The germline V gene has CDR1 MNHEY and CDR2 SMNVEV (reference sequence). The V end was cut by 6 bases, the J end by 5 bases, with 19 bases between. This CDR3 has 15 residues. The CDR3 coding sequence is TGTGCCAGCAGGGGGACGATTTTCTCTTCGGAGACCCAGTACTTC. Translation: CASRGTIFSSETQYF.

The rearrangement uses TRBV18 and TRBJ1-6, with D unclear. Germline-derived CDR1 and CDR2 are KGHSH and LQKENI. V lost 3 bases to trimming and J lost 8 bases, with 8 bases between them. There are 13 residues in the CDR3. The CDR3 sequence is CASSPNADSPLHF. The CDR3 region has the DNA TGTGCCAGCTCACCGAATGCGGATTCACCCCTCCACTTT.

V is TRBV5-6 and J is TRBJ2-7; 16 bases line up with TRBD2. The CDR3 has 17 amino acids. The germline CDR1 and CDR2 sequences are SGHDT and YYEEEE. V lost 4 bases, J lost 6 bases, and 10 bases stayed unmatched. The CDR3 DNA is TGTGCCAGCAGCCAACTGGGACTAGCGGGGGGGCCATCCGAGCAGTACTTC. Its protein product is CASSQLGLAGGPSEQYF.

This chain uses TRBV28 with TRBJ1-1; a possible D gene is TRBD1 (5 bases). Germline CDR1 reads MDHEN; CDR2 reads SYDVKM. CDR3 length: 14 residues. Trimming shortened V by 2 bases and J by 0 bases, and 7 bases separated the two germline ends. CDR3 loop: CASSLDSMNTEAFF. Here the CDR3 DNA reads TGTGCCAGCAGTTTAGACAGTATGAACACTGAAGCTTTCTTT.

The CDR3 sequence is CASSLVFSNQPQHF. In nucleotides, the CDR3 is TGCGCCAGCAGCTTGGTTTTCAGCAATCAGCCCCAGCATTTT. The chain couples TRBV5-1 to TRBJ1-5; D gene unclear. The V end lost 0 bases, the J end lost 1 base, and 5 bases lay between the germline ends. Per germline, CDR1 SGHRS and CDR2 YFSETQ. The CDR3 has 14 amino acids.

This chain joins TRBV6-1 and TRBJ1-3; D remains unclear. The CDR3 length is 12 residues. Per germline, CDR1 MNHNS and CDR2 SASEGT. The ends were cut back, 6 bases at V and 2 bases at J, with 5 bases in the middle. CDR3 sequence reads: CASRNTGNTIYF. CDR3 nucleotides: TGTGCCAGCAGGAATACTGGAAACACCATATATTTT.

The rearrangement links TRBV29-1 to TRBJ1-2, with 7 bases identical to TRBD1. Germline V gene lookup returns CDR1 SQVTM and CDR2 ANQGSEA. The J segment lost 4 bases and the V segment lost 6 bases, leaving 8 bases of the junction unmatched. The CDR3 is 13 residues long. The CDR3 region has the DNA TGCAGCGTGGACAGGCAAACTCGCTATGGCTACACCTTC. Its translation is CSVDRQTRYGYTF.

A remark on this clonotype: Relative to the germline gene, one junction end is altered; a read error may explain this. The chain employs TRBV19 and TRBJ2-4; a possible D gene is TRBD1 (6 bases). The CDR3 extends over 11 amino acids. From germline, CDR1 is LNHDA and CDR2 SQIVND (reference sequence). The CDR3 bases are TGTGCCAGTAGTGTAGACAGGCGGAAGTACTTC. Its translation: CASSVDRRKYF. The variable domain in full, completed from reference TRBV19 and TRBJ2-4, reads DGGITQSPKYLFRKEGQNVTLSCEQNLNHDAMYWYRQDPGQGLRLIYYSQIVNDFQKGDIAEGYSVSREKKESFPLTVTSAQKNPTAFYLCASSVDRRKYFGAGTRLSVL.